Included here is one T cell receptor (beta chain) sequence, with context. The V gene's germline CDR1 is SGHRS and CDR2 YFSETQ. The CDR3 is made up of 14 amino acids. This entry comes from a study of monozygotic twins with inflammatory bowel disease. Input per TCR library consisted of approximately 4,000 ng of total RNA. There were eight separate reactions per sample in which cDNA was made. From the 5' RACE reads, TCRdb lists one entry per CDR3 protein and no DNA. The clone table shows fewer than 350,000 distinct CDR3 sequences, with the ten largest holding roughly 2%. The chain links TRBV5-1 to TRBJ1-1; the D call of TRBD1 rests on TCRdb alone, since no DNA is present to check it. Sequencing was performed on blood. This TCR derives from a human donor with ulcerative colitis or Crohn's disease, or a healthy co-twin of an affected twin (not recorded which). The CDR3 reads CASSPNTGQVEAFF.